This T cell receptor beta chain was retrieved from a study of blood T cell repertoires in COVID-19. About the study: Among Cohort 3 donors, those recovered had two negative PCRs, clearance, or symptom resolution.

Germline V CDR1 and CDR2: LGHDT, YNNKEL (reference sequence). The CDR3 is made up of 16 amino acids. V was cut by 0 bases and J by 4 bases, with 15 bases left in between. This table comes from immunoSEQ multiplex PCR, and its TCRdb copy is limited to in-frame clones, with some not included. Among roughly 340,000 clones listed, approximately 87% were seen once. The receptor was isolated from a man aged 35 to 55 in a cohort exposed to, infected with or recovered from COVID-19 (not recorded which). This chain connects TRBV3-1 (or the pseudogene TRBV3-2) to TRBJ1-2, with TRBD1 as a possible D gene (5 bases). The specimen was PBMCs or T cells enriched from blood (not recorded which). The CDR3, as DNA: TGTGCCAGCAGCCAAGATGCGGGACCGAACCTCTATGGCTACACCTTC. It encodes CASSQDAGPNLYGYTF.